The 20 T cell receptor beta chains presented below share a single source sample, sequenced in a study of tumor and adjacent non-tumor tissue in lung cancer. A modified ARM-PCR protocol with three rounds of nested PCR amplified TCRbeta. TCRdb independently ran MiXCR on the multiplex PCR reads; one entry per CDR3 protein. The table records just over 200,000 distinct CDR3 sequences, less than 80% of them present only once. RNA was extracted from bulk tissue without any cell sorting. The sequenced sample was lung tumor tissue. These receptors were collected from a man aged 60-69 years with non-small cell lung cancer.

This clonotype was recorded only once. This may stem from a read error, because a much larger clone lies one nucleotide away. This sequence joins TRBV5-6 and TRBJ1-2; D remains ambiguous. Germline V CDR1 and CDR2: SGHDT, YYEEEE. CDR3 length: 14 amino acids. The CDR3 sequence is CGSSLKEGMNGYTF. CDR3 DNA sequence: TGTGGCAGCAGCTTGAAGGAAGGGATGAATGGCTACACCTTC.

In the case of this clonotype: An end of the junction differs from the germline gene, which may be a read error. V usage is TRBV3-1 and J usage is TRBJ2-3, with 8 bases identical to TRBD2. Germline CDR1 is LGHDT and CDR2 is YNNKEL (reference sequence). The CDR3 is 15 amino acids. This chain's CDR3 is CASSRQPSGPDTQYF. The CDR3 coding sequence is TGTGCTAGCAGTCGTCAACCTAGCGGGCCAGATACGCAGTATTTT.

Points on this clonotype: Here the CDR3 omits its conserved ending phenylalanine or tryptophan, so a read error is the likely source. The rearrangement joins TRBV4-3 to TRBJ1-1; D gene uncertain. CDR1 LGHNA and CDR2 YSLEER come from the germline V gene. The CDR3 loop spans 17 amino acids. Written as DNA, the CDR3 is TGCACCAGCAGCCAAGACGTTCCGAGCAGTTCGGGCACTAAAGCTTTCTTA. This codes for CTSSQDVPSSSGTKAFL.

This chain uses TRBV11-2 with TRBJ2-1; D unresolved. CDR3 length equals 16 residues. Germline V gene lookup returns CDR1 SGHAT and CDR2 FQNNGV. Trimming shortened V by 2 bases and J by 7 bases, and 18 bases separated the two germline ends. The CDR3 nucleotides are TGTGCCAGCAGCTTAAGTCCTTACGCGGAGATGAATGAGCAGTTCTTC. Its translation is CASSLSPYAEMNEQFF.

The chain has TRBV4-1 and TRBJ2-6; 9 bases match TRBD2. CDR1 is MGHRA and CDR2 is YSYEKL in the germline V gene. CDR3 length equals 21 residues. J was trimmed by 16 bases and V by 1 base; bases with no gene match: 29. CDR3 amino acids: CASSQATSGSAPYSGANALTF. In nucleotides, the CDR3 is TGCGCCAGCAGCCAAGCCACTAGCGGGTCTGCACCCTACTCTGGGGCCAACGCTCTGACTTTC.

This clonotype has just one count. A junction end diverges from the germline sequence, so it may reflect a read error. This rearrangement joins TRBV11-2 to TRBJ2-2; 7 bases are a match to TRBD1. Germline CDR1 SGHAT, CDR2 FQNNGV. This CDR3 contains 17 residues. CDR3 in DNA: TGTGCCAGCAGCTCAGCTAGCAGGGGGACGAACACCGGGGAGCTGTTCTTT. This sequence encodes CASSSASRGTNTGELFF.

Remarks on this clonotype: A read error may explain this, as a much larger clone is one base away. The J gene is TRBJ1-6, the V gene TRBV5-1, with 8 bases that match TRBD1. CDR1 and CDR2 from the germline V gene are SGHRS and YFSETQ. The CDR3 extends over 13 amino acids. CDR3 residues: CASTRQGRSHLHF. The CDR3 DNA reads TGCGCCAGCACCCGACAGGGGCGTTCACACCTCCACTTT.

For this clonotype: Just one base apart from a much larger clone, this may be a read error. This chain joins TRBV20-1 and TRBJ1-6; 9 nucleotides line up with TRBD1. The CDR3 loop spans 13 amino acids. Germline V CDR1 and CDR2: DFQATT, SNEGSKA (reference sequence). After removal of 5 bases from V and 11 bases from J, the junction contained 7 bases not matched to a gene. CDR3 bases: TGCAGTGCTTTTACAGGGGGCAATCCACCCCTCCACTTT. Translating gives CSAFTGGNPPLHF.

The V and J genes are TRBV7-9 and TRBJ2-5, with 7 bases identical to TRBD2. The V segment lost 5 bases and the J segment 5 bases; nucleotides outside the gene matches: 8. The CDR3 spans 14 residues. Germline CDR1 SEHNR, CDR2 FQNEAQ (reference sequence). Here the CDR3 reads CASSRGRGGETQYF. As DNA, the CDR3 is TGTGCCAGCAGCCGAGGGAGGGGCGGCGAGACCCAGTACTTC. Filled out from reference TRBV7-9 and TRBJ2-5, the complete variable domain reads DTGVSQNPRHKITKRGQNVTFRCDPISEHNRLYWYRQTLGQGPEFLTYFQNEAQLEKSRLLSDRFSAERPKGSFSTLEIQRTEQGDSAMYLCASSRGRGGETQYFGPGTRLLVL.

As for this clonotype: The junction departs from the called germline gene at one end, perhaps through a read error. The genes are TRBV11-3 and TRBJ1-1; D unresolved. Germline values: CDR1 SGHNT, CDR2 YENEEA. This CDR3 has 13 amino acids. The CDR3 is CASSSIPSTEAIF. CDR3 nucleotide sequence: TGTGCCAGCAGCTCTATCCCGTCCACTGAAGCTATCTTT.

With respect to this clonotype: At one end the junction does not follow the germline gene, possibly because of a read error. The V call is TRBV7-8, the J call TRBJ2-3, with 8 bases aligning to TRBD2. The CDR3 consists of 16 residues. From germline, CDR1 is SGHVS and CDR2 FQNEAQ. The CDR3 DNA is TGTGCTAGCAGCTTAGTGCGGGGGGCTCCCGCAGGTACGCAGTGTTTT. It specifies CASSLVRGAPAGTQCF.

The chain combines TRBV6-1 with TRBJ2-7; TRBD1 or TRBD2 may be the D gene (5 bases each). This CDR3 contains 15 residues. Germline CDR1 reads MNHNS; CDR2 reads SASEGT. V lost 4 bases and J lost 5, with 18 bases in between. The CDR3 is CASSGNGIGAHEQYF. The CDR3, as DNA: TGTGCCAGCAGTGGAAACGGGATAGGGGCTCACGAGCAGTACTTC.

This clonotype was seen ten or more times. The chain recombines TRBV4-2 with TRBJ2-7, with D perhaps matching TRBD1 or TRBD2 (5 bases each). CDR3 size: 16 residues. Germline V gene lookup returns CDR1 LGHNA and CDR2 YNFKEQ. V shed 1 base and J shed 2 bases, with 15 bases lying between them. The CDR3 DNA follows: TGTGCCAGCAGCCAAGTGGACGGAGAGGGACCCTACGAGCAGTACTTC. Encoded protein: CASSQVDGEGPYEQYF.

This clonotype was observed at least ten times. The chain carries TRBV20-1 and TRBJ2-5, with no clear D. This CDR3 comprises 13 residues. CDR1 and CDR2 (germline): DFQATT, SNEGSKA (reference sequence). V lost 3 bases and J 2 bases, leaving 10 bases between the germline ends. The CDR3 DNA reads TGCAGTGCTAGGGCTAGACAACAAGAGACCCAGTACTTC. This translates into CSARARQQETQYF.

Points on this clonotype: The junction and the germline gene differ at one end; a read error may be behind it. The J gene is TRBJ2-7, the V gene TRBV6-5; D unresolved. CDR3 size: 12 residues. Germline values: CDR1 MNHEY, CDR2 SVGAGI. The chain's CDR3 is CSSSRSSYEEYF. CDR3 coding DNA: TGTTCCAGCAGTCGGAGCTCCTACGAGGAGTACTTC.

This clonotype was observed many times. V usage is TRBV29-1 and J usage is TRBJ1-5; the match to TRBD1 covers 7 bases. Trimming cost V 4 bases and J 3 bases; bases outside gene matches: 21. This CDR3 spans 19 amino acids. CDR1 SQVTM and CDR2 ANQGSEA come from the germline V gene. CDR3 region: CSVGGLRVCHDRANQPQHF. The CDR3 DNA reads as TGCAGCGTTGGGGGACTTCGGGTGTGCCACGACAGGGCCAATCAGCCCCAGCATTTT.

About this clonotype itself: A read error is possible here, since a much larger clone lies one base away. The genes are TRBV6-5 and TRBJ1-2; the D gene is possibly TRBD1 (5 bases). The germline V gene has CDR1 MNHEY and CDR2 SVGAGI. The CDR3 spans 14 residues. The germline V and J ends were trimmed by 6 bases and 6 bases, with 17 bases remaining between them. The DNA for the CDR3 is TGTGCCAGCAGCAAGTCGGGGACGAGGGATGGCTACACCTTC. Protein: CASSKSGTRDGYTF.

V usage is TRBV29-1 and J usage is TRBJ1-4; D unresolved. Deletions cut 3 bases from V and 1 base from J, with 12 bases between. CDR1 SQVTM and CDR2 ANQGSEA come from the germline V gene. The CDR3 spans 15 residues. The CDR3 nucleotides are TGCAGCGTTGATTCGGTGGGGAGAACTAATGAAAAACTGTTTTTT. Translated: CSVDSVGRTNEKLFF.

Worth noting for this clonotype: The conserved closing phenylalanine or tryptophan is absent in this CDR3, likely reflecting a read error. The rearrangement uses TRBV6-5 and TRBJ1-3; TRBD1 agrees at 8 bases. Germline V lookup: CDR1 MNHEY, CDR2 SVGAGI. After removal of 6 bases from V and 0 bases from J, the junction contained 1 base not matched to a gene. The CDR3 consists of 14 residues. This chain's CDR3 is CASRTGDSGNTIYS. The CDR3 DNA follows: TGTGCCAGCAGGACAGGGGACTCTGGAAACACCATATATTCT.

CDR3 sequence (DNA): TGTGCCAGCAGTTTATGTCAGGGGAGGAACTATGGCTACACCTTC. Translation: CASSLCQGRNYGYTF. This chain connects TRBV28 to TRBJ1-2; the D gene is possibly TRBD1 (6 bases). Trimming removed 0 bases at V and 2 bases at J, with 10 bases between. CDR1 is MDHEN, CDR2 SYDVKM, per germline. The CDR3 length is 15 residues.